A single sample gave rise to the 29 T cell receptor beta chains below, sequenced in a study of PD-L1 blockade in urothelial cancer (dated by TCRdb to between 2016 and 2019). Preparation of the library involved the immunoSEQ multiplex PCR assay. In TCRdb, the immuneACCESS table is reduced to in-frame sequences with V and J assigned. These tables do not hold every clone; where another copy was compared, an unresolved V gene accounts for under half, and the others remain unexplained. Counted in this sample were approximately 46,000 clones; around nine tenths of them appeared once. About 7.6% of the sample belongs to the ten largest clones. This specimen consisted of PBMCs, obtained around atezolizumab (anti-PD-L1) treatment. These receptor sequences come from a man between 60 and 75 years old with urothelial cancer.

The rearrangement links TRBV6-1 to TRBJ1-1, with 7 bases identical to TRBD1. V lost 5 bases and J lost 1; bases outside the gene matches: 7. Germline CDR1 reads MNHNS; CDR2 reads SASEGT. The CDR3 is 15 amino acids. In DNA, the CDR3 is TGTGCCAGCAGTCGGACAGGAGTCCCGAACACTGAAGCTTTCTTT. Translating it yields CASSRTGVPNTEAFF.

The chain employs TRBV28 and TRBJ2-7, with D tentatively TRBD1 (6 bases). V lost 5 bases and J lost 4, with 9 bases in between. The CDR3 totals 12 residues. Per germline, CDR1 MDHEN and CDR2 SYDVKM. The CDR3 spells CASSQQGYEQYF. CDR3 coding DNA: TGTGCCAGCAGTCAACAGGGTTACGAGCAGTACTTC.

The rearrangement links TRBV4-2 to TRBJ2-2; 8 positions agree with TRBD2. The germline CDR1 and CDR2 sequences are LGHNA and YNFKEQ. The CDR3 loop spans 17 amino acids. With V trimmed by 1 base and J by 2 bases, 6 bases remained unmatched. CDR3 bases: TGTGCCAGCAGCCAAGTTGGCGCGGGGGGAAACACCGGGGAGCTGTTTTTT. It yields the protein CASSQVGAGGNTGELFF.

The genes are TRBV11-3 and TRBJ2-3; 13 bases are a match to TRBD2. Trimming removed 5 bases from V and 5 bases from J; junction bases left unmatched: 7. Germline V gives CDR1 SGHNT, CDR2 YENEEA. The CDR3 totals 16 residues. CDR3 in amino acids: CASSLGTSGEGDTQYF. DNA for the CDR3: TGTGCCAGCAGCCTCGGGACTAGCGGGGAAGGAGATACGCAGTATTTT.

V is TRBV7-2 and J is TRBJ1-1; no reliable D call. Per the germline V gene, CDR1 is SGHTA and CDR2 is FQGNSA. Trimming took off 5 bases at V and 4 bases at J, with 17 bases between the two ends. This CDR3 has 15 amino acids. Here the CDR3 DNA reads TGTGCCAGCAGCCCATCGCTAGCATTGACCACTGAAGCTTTCTTT. Protein: CASSPSLALTTEAFF.

J is TRBJ2-7 and V is TRBV4-1, with a tentative D call TRBD1 (7 bases). Trimming removed 4 bases at V and 6 bases at J, with 31 bases between. There are 19 residues in the CDR3. CDR1 is MGHRA, CDR2 YSYEKL, per germline. The CDR3 DNA is TGCGCCAGCAGCCTAAGTGAGCTACAGGGGACGCCCCGGGGGTCCGAGCAGTACTTC. This translates into CASSLSELQGTPRGSEQYF.

This chain links TRBV5-6 with TRBJ2-4; maybe TRBD2 (6 bases). There are 17 residues in the CDR3. Germline assignment: CDR1 SGHDT and CDR2 YYEEEE. Trimming removed 1 base at V and 1 base at J, with 15 bases between. The CDR3 DNA reads TGTGCCAGCAGCTTGTTGGCCAGCCGGGAGGCCAAAAACATTCAGTACTTC. It codes for CASSLLASREAKNIQYF.

This chain uses TRBV5-1 with TRBJ1-2, with D possibly TRBD1 on 6 matching bases. Germline CDR1 reads SGHRS; CDR2 reads YFSETQ. This CDR3 is 15 amino acids long. Between the trimmed V and J ends, which lost 6 bases and 2 bases, there was a span of 17 bases. The CDR3 region is CASIISPGANYGYTF. CDR3 nucleotide sequence: TGCGCCAGCATTATCTCTCCAGGGGCGAACTATGGCTACACCTTC.

The chain has TRBV30 and TRBJ2-7; D gene ambiguous. This CDR3 comprises 11 residues. Per the germline V gene, CDR1 is GTSNPN and CDR2 is SVGIG (reference sequence). The ends were cut back, 3 bases at V and 3 bases at J, with 6 bases in the middle. In DNA, the CDR3 is TGTGCCTGGAGCGACAACTACGAGCAGTACTTC. Translation: CAWSDNYEQYF.

The chain carries TRBV5-8 and TRBJ2-3; D possibly corresponds to TRBD2 (5 bases). Trimming pared 7 bases from V and 2 bases from J, leaving 20 bases between. CDR1 and CDR2 (germline): SGHTS, YDEGEE. This CDR3 is 16 amino acids long. The CDR3 nucleotides read TGTGCCAGCTCAGGTCGGGATACGGGTATCACAGATACGCAGTATTTT. Translated, it gives CASSGRDTGITDTQYF.

The chain carries TRBV28 and TRBJ2-7; maybe TRBD1 (6 bases). The CDR3 contains 12 residues. Between the trimmed V and J ends, which lost 2 bases and 5 bases, there was a span of 7 bases. Germline CDR1 MDHEN, CDR2 SYDVKM. As DNA, the CDR3 is TGTGCCAGCAGTTTACGGACAGACGAGCAGTACTTC. Translation gives CASSLRTDEQYF.

This chain joins TRBV5-1 and TRBJ2-1; 9 bases align to TRBD2. J gave up 8 bases and V 3 bases, and 21 bases lay outside the gene matches. CDR1 and CDR2 from the germline V gene are SGHRS and YFSETQ. The CDR3 totals 19 residues. CDR3 sequence (DNA): TGCGCCAGCAGCTCCACGGGACTAGCCATCACCTCCCCAGTTGATGAGCAGTTCTTC. Protein product: CASSSTGLAITSPVDEQFF.

This chain joins TRBV11-2 and TRBJ2-1; D is ambiguous. The CDR3 totals 14 residues. V was trimmed by 4 bases and J by 0 bases, leaving 7 bases between them. Germline lookup yields CDR1 SGHAT and CDR2 FQNNGV. The CDR3 loop is CASSYSSSYNEQFF. CDR3 DNA sequence: TGTGCCAGCAGCTATTCATCCTCCTACAATGAGCAGTTCTTC.

This clone came up a few times. The chain couples TRBV7-9 to TRBJ1-2, with D unresolved. Deletions cut 4 bases from V and 4 bases from J, with 19 bases between. CDR3 length: 16 residues. Germline V gives CDR1 SEHNR, CDR2 FQNEAQ (reference sequence). This CDR3 is CASSSVAHPLSYGYTF. In DNA form, the CDR3 reads TGTGCCAGCAGCTCGGTAGCCCATCCTTTAAGCTATGGCTACACCTTC.

J is TRBJ2-1 and V is TRBV9, with 7 bases matching TRBD1. Germline V gene sequence: CDR1 SGDLS, CDR2 YYNGEE. Trimming took 2 bases from V and 8 from J; bases not matched to a gene: 13. This CDR3 spans 16 amino acids. The CDR3 spells CASSVPRDSPVDEQFF. The CDR3 coding sequence is TGTGCCAGCAGCGTCCCCCGGGACAGCCCTGTCGATGAGCAGTTCTTC. The variable domain in full, completed from reference TRBV9 and TRBJ2-1, reads DSGVTQTPKHLITATGQRVTLRCSPRSGDLSVYWYQQSLDQGLQFLIQYYNGEERAKGNILERFSAQQFPDLHSELNLSSLELGDSALYFCASSVPRDSPVDEQFFGPGTRLTVL.

This clone was seen once. The rearrangement uses TRBV2 and TRBJ1-2; D is possibly TRBD1 (6 bases). The CDR3 has 14 amino acids. V was trimmed by 8 bases and J by 5 bases, leaving 18 bases between them. The germline V gene has CDR1 SNHLY and CDR2 FYNNEI. CDR3 loop: CASDQEGTTYGYTF. CDR3 sequence (DNA): TGTGCCAGCGACCAAGAGGGGACAACTTATGGCTACACCTTC.

The chain couples TRBV15 to TRBJ2-1; a possible D gene is TRBD1 (7 bases). Germline assignment: CDR1 LNHNV and CDR2 YYDKDF (reference sequence). The CDR3 has 15 amino acids. The ends were cut back, 0 bases at V and 7 bases at J, with 13 bases in the middle. The CDR3 region has the DNA TGTGCCACCAGCAGAGACAGGGGGGCTAGTAATGAGCAGTTCTTC. This encodes CATSRDRGASNEQFF.

The chain is built from TRBV11-3 and TRBJ2-3; 10 bases map to TRBD2. Looked up from germline, CDR1 is SGHNT and CDR2 is YENEEA. J was trimmed by 3 bases and V by 5 bases; bases with no gene match: 5. The CDR3 extends over 15 amino acids. CDR3 amino acids: CASSTTSGETDTQYF. The CDR3 DNA reads as TGTGCCAGCAGCACCACTAGCGGGGAAACAGATACGCAGTATTTT. The variable domain in full, with the rest retrieved from reference TRBV11-3 and TRBJ2-3, is EAGVVQSPRYKIIEKKQPVAFWCNPISGHNTLYWYLQNLGQGPELLIRYENEEAVDDSQLPKDRFSAERLKGVDSTLKIQPAELGDSAVYLCASSTTSGETDTQYFGPGTRLTVL.

The chain links TRBV9 to TRBJ2-3, with D maybe TRBD2 (5 bases). V was trimmed by 1 base and J by 3 bases, leaving 12 bases between them. There are 15 residues in the CDR3. Germline-derived CDR1 and CDR2 are SGDLS and YYNGEE. CDR3 coding DNA: TGTGCCAGCAGCGTAAGTCGCGCGGGTACAGATACGCAGTATTTT. Translation: CASSVSRAGTDTQYF.

The V gene is TRBV20-1, the J gene TRBJ2-7, with D uncertain. This CDR3 region has 11 residues. V dropped 6 bases and J dropped 0 bases, with 6 bases sitting between them. Per germline, CDR1 DFQATT and CDR2 SNEGSKA (reference sequence). The DNA for the CDR3 is TGCAGTGCCCGGAGCTCCTACGAGCAGTACTTC. Protein sequence: CSARSSYEQYF.

A single count supports this clone. The V call is TRBV7-2, the J call TRBJ1-1; no clear D gene. This CDR3 is 13 amino acids long. Trimming stripped 5 bases from V and 1 base from J, with 8 bases between. Looked up from germline, CDR1 is SGHTA and CDR2 is FQGNSA. The CDR3, as DNA: TGTGCCAGCAGCCCCGGGTCGAACACTGAAGCTTTCTTT. It yields the protein CASSPGSNTEAFF.

This rearrangement joins TRBV2 to TRBJ1-2; D uncertain. V lost 10 bases, J lost 11 bases, and 17 bases lay in between. This CDR3 is built from 11 residues. Per germline, CDR1 SNHLY and CDR2 FYNNEI. CDR3 in amino acids: CAIPSGSGYTF. CDR3 bases: TGTGCCATCCCCTCGGGGTCGGGATACACCTTC.

This chain links TRBV7-2 with TRBJ2-7, with 15 bases identical to TRBD2. This CDR3 spans 19 amino acids. V lost 5 bases, J lost 6 bases, and 17 bases stayed unmatched. Per the germline V gene, CDR1 is SGHTA and CDR2 is FQGNSA. CDR3 loop: CASSPGGLAGGLPLGEQYF. DNA for the CDR3: TGTGCCAGCAGCCCGGGGGGACTAGCGGGGGGACTCCCTTTGGGCGAGCAGTACTTC. The variable domain in full, with the rest retrieved from reference TRBV7-2 and TRBJ2-7, is GAGVSQSPSNKVTEKGKDVELRCDPISGHTALYWYRQSLGQGLEFLIYFQGNSAPDKSGLPSDRFSAERTGGSVSTLTIQRTQQEDSAVYLCASSPGGLAGGLPLGEQYFGPGTRLTVT.

The CDR3 here is CASSPLGGSYNEQFF. CDR3 coding DNA: TGTGCCAGCAGCCCGTTGGGAGGGTCCTACAATGAGCAGTTCTTC. This chain links TRBV5-8 with TRBJ2-1; 7 bases line up with TRBD2. This CDR3 contains 15 residues. From germline, CDR1 is SGHTS and CDR2 YDEGEE. With V trimmed by 4 bases and J by 1 base, 5 bases remained unmatched.

The chain combines TRBV11-3 with TRBJ2-2; possibly TRBD2 for D (6 bases). V was shortened by 6 bases and J by 5 bases, with 16 bases between the two germline ends. CDR3 length: 15 residues. The germline gives CDR1 SGHNT, CDR2 YENEEA. The CDR3, as DNA: TGTGCCAGCAGATCAGGGACTCTTAAGACCGGGGAGCTGTTTTTT. Protein: CASRSGTLKTGELFF.

This chain's CDR3 is CSRQGNTEAFF. CDR3 nucleotides: TGCAGCCGACAGGGGAACACTGAAGCTTTCTTT. The chain recombines TRBV20-1 with TRBJ1-1, with 7 bases fitting TRBD1. The CDR3 contains 11 residues. The germline V gene encodes CDR1 DFQATT and CDR2 SNEGSKA (reference sequence).

This chain joins TRBV18 and TRBJ1-4, with 7 bases that match TRBD1. The CDR3 spans 16 residues. Germline V gene lookup returns CDR1 KGHSH and CDR2 LQKENI. Trimming cost V 3 bases and J 5 bases; bases outside gene matches: 9. This chain's CDR3 is CASSPLRDRANEKLFF. CDR3 coding DNA: TGTGCCAGCTCACCCCTCCGGGACAGAGCAAATGAAAAACTGTTTTTT.

The chain recombines TRBV7-3 with TRBJ2-2, with D tentatively TRBD1 (7 bases). The V gene lost 6 bases and the J gene lost 4 bases, with 15 bases spanning the gap. CDR1 and CDR2 (germline): SGHTA, FQGTGA. The CDR3 spans 15 residues. The CDR3 protein is CASRAAGGSTGELFF. The CDR3 nucleotides are TGTGCCAGCAGAGCGGCAGGGGGGTCCACCGGGGAGCTGTTTTTT.

This sequence joins TRBV5-1 and TRBJ2-3, with 12 bases that match TRBD2. CDR1 and CDR2 from the germline V gene are SGHRS and YFSETQ. The trim removed 4 bases at V and 0 bases at J, leaving 0 bases unmatched. This CDR3 is 15 amino acids long. Written as DNA, the CDR3 is TGCGCCAGCAGCCTAGCGGGGGGGAGCACAGATACGCAGTATTTT. Residues: CASSLAGGSTDTQYF.